This TCR beta chain appears in the sequencing data of a study of blood T cell repertoires in COVID-19. Study context: COVID-19 samples from acute and convalescent phases originated in the United States, Italy and Spain. Nucleic acid was either cDNA or gDNA, and it came from T cells, B-cell-depleted T cells, or PBMCs.

Only a few counts were recorded for this clone. In germline, CDR1 is MGHRA, CDR2 YSYEKL. The CDR3 runs to 18 residues. Between the trimmed V and J ends, which lost 5 bases and 0 bases, there was a span of 17 bases. Original analysis: Amplification with reference gene primers provided the estimates of nucleated cell counts. Clones were read by immunoSEQ multiplex PCR, and TCRdb kept only the in-frame ones, dropping some. The V and J calls and the clone size are those of that table, but D and trimming were determined from the DNA. The table records over 100,000 clones, roughly 69% of them present only once.

The genes are TRBV4-1 and TRBJ2-6; weak D call: TRBD1 (6 bases). What was sequenced was peripheral blood. This sequence was found in a woman in her seventies with acute or convalescent COVID-19. The CDR3 DNA reads TGCGCCAGCAGCGTACGGACAGCCTCCGACTCTGGGGCCAACGTCCTGACTTTC. Protein product: CASSVRTASDSGANVLTF.